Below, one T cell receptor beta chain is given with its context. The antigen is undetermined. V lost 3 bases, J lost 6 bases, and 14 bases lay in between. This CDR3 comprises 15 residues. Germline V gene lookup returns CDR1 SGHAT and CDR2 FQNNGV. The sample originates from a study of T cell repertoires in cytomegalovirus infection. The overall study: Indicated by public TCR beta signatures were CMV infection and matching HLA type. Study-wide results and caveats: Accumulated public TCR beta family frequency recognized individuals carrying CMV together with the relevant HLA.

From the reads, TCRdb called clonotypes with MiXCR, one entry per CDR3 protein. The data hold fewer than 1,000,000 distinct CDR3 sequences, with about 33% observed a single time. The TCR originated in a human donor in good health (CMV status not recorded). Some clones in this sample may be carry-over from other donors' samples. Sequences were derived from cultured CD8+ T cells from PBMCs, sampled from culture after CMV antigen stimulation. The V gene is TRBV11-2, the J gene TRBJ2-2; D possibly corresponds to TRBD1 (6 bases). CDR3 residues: CASSLRYRAPGELFF. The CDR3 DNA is TGTGCCAGCAGCTTGAGGTACAGGGCACCCGGGGAGCTGTTTTTT.